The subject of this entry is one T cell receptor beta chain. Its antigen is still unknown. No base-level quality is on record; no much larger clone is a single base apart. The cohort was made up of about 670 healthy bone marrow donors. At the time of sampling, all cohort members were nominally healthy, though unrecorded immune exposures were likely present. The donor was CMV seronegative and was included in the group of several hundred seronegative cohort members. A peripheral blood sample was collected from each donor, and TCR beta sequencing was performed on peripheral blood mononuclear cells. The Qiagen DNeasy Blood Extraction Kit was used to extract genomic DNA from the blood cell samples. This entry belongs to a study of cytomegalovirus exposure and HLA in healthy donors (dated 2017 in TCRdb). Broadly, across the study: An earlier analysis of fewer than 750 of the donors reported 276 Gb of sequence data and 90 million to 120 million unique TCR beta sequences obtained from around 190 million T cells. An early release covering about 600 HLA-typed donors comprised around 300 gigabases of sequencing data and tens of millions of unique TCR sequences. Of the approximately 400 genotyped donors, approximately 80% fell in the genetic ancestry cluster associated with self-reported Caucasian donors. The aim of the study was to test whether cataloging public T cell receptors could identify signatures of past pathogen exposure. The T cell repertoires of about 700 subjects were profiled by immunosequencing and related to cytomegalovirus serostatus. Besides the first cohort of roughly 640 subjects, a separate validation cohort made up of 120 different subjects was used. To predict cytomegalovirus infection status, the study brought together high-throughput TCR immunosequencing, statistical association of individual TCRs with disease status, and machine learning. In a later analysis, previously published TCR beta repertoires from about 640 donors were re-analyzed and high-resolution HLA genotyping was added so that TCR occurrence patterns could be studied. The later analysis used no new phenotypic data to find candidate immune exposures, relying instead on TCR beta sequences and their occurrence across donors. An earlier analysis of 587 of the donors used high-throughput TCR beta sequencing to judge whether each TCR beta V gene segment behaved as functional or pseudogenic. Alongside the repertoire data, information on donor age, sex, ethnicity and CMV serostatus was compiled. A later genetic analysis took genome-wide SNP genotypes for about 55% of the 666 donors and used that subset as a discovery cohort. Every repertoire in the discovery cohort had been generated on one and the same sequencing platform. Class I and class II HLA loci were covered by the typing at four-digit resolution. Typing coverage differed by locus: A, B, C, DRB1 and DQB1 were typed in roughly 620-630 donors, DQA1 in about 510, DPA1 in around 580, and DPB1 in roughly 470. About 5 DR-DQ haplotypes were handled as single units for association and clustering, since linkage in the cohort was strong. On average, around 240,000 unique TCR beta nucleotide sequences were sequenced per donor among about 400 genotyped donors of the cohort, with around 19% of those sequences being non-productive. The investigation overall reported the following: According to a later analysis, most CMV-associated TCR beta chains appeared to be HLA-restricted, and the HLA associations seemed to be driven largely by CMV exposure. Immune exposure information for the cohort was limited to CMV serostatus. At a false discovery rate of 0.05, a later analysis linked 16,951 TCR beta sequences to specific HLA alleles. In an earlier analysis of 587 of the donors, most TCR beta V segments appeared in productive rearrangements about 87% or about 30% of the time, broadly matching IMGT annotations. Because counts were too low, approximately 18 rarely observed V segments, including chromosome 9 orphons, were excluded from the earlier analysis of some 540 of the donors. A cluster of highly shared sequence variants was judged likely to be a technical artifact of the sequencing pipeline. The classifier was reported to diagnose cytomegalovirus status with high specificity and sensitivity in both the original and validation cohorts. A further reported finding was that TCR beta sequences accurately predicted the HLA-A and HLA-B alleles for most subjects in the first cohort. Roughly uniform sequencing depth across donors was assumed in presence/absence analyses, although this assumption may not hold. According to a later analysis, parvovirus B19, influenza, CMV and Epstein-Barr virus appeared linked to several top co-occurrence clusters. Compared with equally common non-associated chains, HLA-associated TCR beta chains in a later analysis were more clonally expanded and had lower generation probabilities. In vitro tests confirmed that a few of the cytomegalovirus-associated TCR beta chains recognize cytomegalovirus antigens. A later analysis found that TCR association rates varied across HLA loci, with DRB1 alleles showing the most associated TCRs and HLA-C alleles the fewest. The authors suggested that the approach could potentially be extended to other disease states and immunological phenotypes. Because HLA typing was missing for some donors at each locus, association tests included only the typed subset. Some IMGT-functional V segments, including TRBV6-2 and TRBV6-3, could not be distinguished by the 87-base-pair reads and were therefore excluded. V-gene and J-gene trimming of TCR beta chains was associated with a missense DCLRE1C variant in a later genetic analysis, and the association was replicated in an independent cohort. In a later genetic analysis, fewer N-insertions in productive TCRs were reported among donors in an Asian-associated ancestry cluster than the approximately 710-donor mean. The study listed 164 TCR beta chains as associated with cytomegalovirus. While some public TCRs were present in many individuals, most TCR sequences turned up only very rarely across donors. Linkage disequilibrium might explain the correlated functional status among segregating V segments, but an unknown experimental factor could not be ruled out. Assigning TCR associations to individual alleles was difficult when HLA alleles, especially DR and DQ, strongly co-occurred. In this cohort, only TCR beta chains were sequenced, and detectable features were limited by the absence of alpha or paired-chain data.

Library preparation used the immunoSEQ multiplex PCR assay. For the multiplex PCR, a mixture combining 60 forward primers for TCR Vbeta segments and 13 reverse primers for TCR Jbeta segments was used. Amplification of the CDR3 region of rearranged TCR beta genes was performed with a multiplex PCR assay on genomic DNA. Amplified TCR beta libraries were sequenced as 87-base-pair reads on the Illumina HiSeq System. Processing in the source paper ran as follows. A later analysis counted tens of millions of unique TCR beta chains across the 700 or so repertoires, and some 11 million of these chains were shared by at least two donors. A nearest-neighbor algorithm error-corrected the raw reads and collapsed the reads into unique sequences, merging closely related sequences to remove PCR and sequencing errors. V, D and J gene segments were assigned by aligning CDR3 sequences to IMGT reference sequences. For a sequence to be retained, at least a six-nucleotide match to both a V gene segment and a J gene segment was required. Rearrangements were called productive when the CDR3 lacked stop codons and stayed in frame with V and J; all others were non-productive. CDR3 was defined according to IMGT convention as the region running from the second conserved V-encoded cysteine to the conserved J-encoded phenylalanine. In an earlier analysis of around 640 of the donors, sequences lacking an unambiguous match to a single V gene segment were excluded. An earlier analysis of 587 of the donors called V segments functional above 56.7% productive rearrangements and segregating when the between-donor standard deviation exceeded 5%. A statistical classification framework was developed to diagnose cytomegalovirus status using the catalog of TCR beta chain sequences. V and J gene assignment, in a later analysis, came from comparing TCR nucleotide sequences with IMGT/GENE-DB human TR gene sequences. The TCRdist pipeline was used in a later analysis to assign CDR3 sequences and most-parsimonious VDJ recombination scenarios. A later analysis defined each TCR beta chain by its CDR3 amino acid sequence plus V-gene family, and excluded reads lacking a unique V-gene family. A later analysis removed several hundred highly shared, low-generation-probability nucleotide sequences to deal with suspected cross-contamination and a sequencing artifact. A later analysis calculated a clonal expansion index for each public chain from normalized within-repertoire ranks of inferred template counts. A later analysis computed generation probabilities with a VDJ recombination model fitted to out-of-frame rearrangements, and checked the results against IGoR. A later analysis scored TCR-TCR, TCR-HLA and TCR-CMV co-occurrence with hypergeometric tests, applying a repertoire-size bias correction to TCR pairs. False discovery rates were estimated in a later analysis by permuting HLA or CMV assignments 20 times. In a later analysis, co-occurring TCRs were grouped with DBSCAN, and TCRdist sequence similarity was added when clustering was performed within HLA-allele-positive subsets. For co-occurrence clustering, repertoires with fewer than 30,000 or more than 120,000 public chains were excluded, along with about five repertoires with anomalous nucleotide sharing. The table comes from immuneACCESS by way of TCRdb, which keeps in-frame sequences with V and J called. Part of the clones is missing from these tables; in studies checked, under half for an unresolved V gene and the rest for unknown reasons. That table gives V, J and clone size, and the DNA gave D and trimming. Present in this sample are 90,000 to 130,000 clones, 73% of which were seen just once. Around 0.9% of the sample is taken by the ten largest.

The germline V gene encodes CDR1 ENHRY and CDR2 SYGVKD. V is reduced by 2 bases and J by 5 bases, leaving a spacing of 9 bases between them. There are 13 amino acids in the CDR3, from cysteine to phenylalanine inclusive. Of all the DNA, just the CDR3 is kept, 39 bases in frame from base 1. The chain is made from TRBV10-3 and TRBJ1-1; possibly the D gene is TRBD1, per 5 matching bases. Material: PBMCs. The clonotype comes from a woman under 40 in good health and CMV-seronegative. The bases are TGTGCCATCAGTGAGGGGGGGAGGACTGAAGCTTTCTTT. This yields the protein CAISEGGRTEAFF.